The 9 T cell receptor beta chains listed next were all sequenced from one sample in a study of identical twins. TCRdb passed the 5' RACE reads through MiXCR, listing each CDR3 protein once. The sample gives about 530,000 distinct CDR3 sequences, under 25% of which show up once; about 0.48% is in the top ten. In addition, the sample was reused for a study of yellow fever vaccine responses in identical twins.

The sequenced sample was CD4+ T cells sorted from blood. The receptors shown here come from a woman aged 18 to 35 in good health.

This clonotype was observed a handful of times. The genes are TRBV28 and TRBJ2-1; 8 nucleotides match TRBD2. The V segment lost 5 bases and the J segment 2 bases; nucleotides outside the gene matches: 5. Germline V gene data show CDR1 as MDHEN and CDR2 as SYDVKM. The CDR3 sequence is 15 residues long. This CDR3 is CASSIGGRTYNEQFF. For the CDR3, the DNA is TGTGCCAGCAGTATAGGCGGGAGGACCTACAATGAGCAGTTCTTC.

The rearrangement joins TRBV10-1 to TRBJ2-2; no reliable D call. The CDR3 totals 14 residues. Trimming left V 11 bases short and J 0 bases short, with 13 bases between. The V gene's germline CDR1 is WNHNN and CDR2 SYGVQD (reference sequence). The CDR3 DNA is TGCGCCTCCCGGCTTTCGGCGAACACCGGGGAGCTGTTTTTT. Amino acid sequence: CASRLSANTGELFF.

This clonotype was detected ten times or more. The chain joins TRBV7-8 to TRBJ1-5; 9 nucleotides match TRBD1. CDR1 and CDR2 from the germline V gene are SGHVS and FQNEAQ. CDR3 length: 18 amino acids. Trimming removed 3 bases from V and 0 bases from J; junction bases left unmatched: 9. The CDR3, as DNA: TGTGCCAGCAGCTTCACAGGGGGCGCCCCCTATAGCAATCAGCCCCAGCATTTT. Translation gives CASSFTGGAPYSNQPQHF.

In nucleotides, the CDR3 is TGTGCCAGCAGCGGCGGACAGGGATTCTACAATGAGCAGTTCTTC. Translating it yields CASSGGQGFYNEQFF. The chain has TRBV5-5 and TRBJ2-1; TRBD1 agrees at 8 bases. CDR1 is SGHKS, CDR2 YYEKEE, per germline (reference sequence). With V trimmed by 4 bases and J by 3 bases, 6 bases remained unmatched. This CDR3 region has 15 residues.

V and J are TRBV7-2 and TRBJ2-3, with TRBD2 matching 13 bases. The CDR3 has 16 residues. Germline V lookup: CDR1 SGHTA, CDR2 FQGNSA. Germline trimming cut 4 bases from V and 4 bases from J; bases unmatched to any gene: 5. DNA of the CDR3: TGTGCCAGCAGCTCGACTAGCGGGGGGATCGCAGATACGCAGTATTTT. The encoded protein is CASSSTSGGIADTQYF.

In DNA, the CDR3 is TGTGCCAGCAGCTCACGGGCTAGCGGGAGGGTAAATGAGCAGTTCTTC. This codes for CASSSRASGRVNEQFF. V gene TRBV7-3 combines with J gene TRBJ2-1; 12 bases match TRBD2. V gave up 4 bases and J gave up 7 bases; unmatched junction bases: 8. Germline V lookup: CDR1 SGHTA, CDR2 FQGTGA. CDR3 length: 16 residues.

The chain couples TRBV11-1 to TRBJ2-1, with 13 bases fitting TRBD2. CDR1 and CDR2 from the germline V gene are SGHAT and FQDESV (reference sequence). The V gene end was trimmed by 6 bases and the J gene end by 0 bases; junction bases not matched to a gene: 8. The CDR3 is made up of 18 amino acids. This CDR3 reads CASSPGTSGTDSYNEQFF. In nucleotides, the CDR3 is TGTGCCAGCAGTCCCGGGACTAGCGGGACTGACTCCTACAATGAGCAGTTCTTC.

The chain recombines TRBV6-5 with TRBJ1-1; no definite D call. V was clipped by 2 bases and J by 10 bases, with 20 bases between them. Germline CDR1 reads MNHEY; CDR2 reads SVGAGI. This CDR3 spans 15 amino acids. Here the CDR3 DNA reads TGTGCCAGCAGTTACCTCAGCACGTTCAAGGAGGTAGCTTTCTTT. Protein: CASSYLSTFKEVAFF.

The genes are TRBV11-3 and TRBJ1-2; D is ambiguous. Trimming took off 5 bases at V and 5 bases at J, with 9 bases between the two ends. The length of the CDR3 is 12 residues. Germline lookup yields CDR1 SGHNT and CDR2 YENEEA. The CDR3 coding sequence is TGTGCCAGCAGCCGGTCCGCGTATGGCTACACCTTC. Residues: CASSRSAYGYTF.